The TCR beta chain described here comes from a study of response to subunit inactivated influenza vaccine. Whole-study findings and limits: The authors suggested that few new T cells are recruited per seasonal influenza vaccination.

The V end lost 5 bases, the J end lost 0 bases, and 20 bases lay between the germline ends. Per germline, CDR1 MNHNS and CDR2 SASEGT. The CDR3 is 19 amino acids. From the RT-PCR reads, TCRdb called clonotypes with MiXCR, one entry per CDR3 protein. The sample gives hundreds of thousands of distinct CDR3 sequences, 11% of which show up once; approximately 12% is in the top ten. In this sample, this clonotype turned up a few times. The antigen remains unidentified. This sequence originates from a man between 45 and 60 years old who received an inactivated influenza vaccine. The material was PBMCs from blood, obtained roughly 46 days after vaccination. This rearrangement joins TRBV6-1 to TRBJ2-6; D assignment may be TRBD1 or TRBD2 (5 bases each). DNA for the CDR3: TGTGCCAGCAGTCCCTGGGGGAGCAGGCCGATCTCTGGGGCCAACGTCCTGACTTTC. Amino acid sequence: CASSPWGSRPISGANVLTF.